The 15 T cell receptor beta chains in this list originate from one sample, sequenced in a study of blood T cell repertoires in COVID-19. TCRdb keeps only in-frame clones here, not all; method: immunoSEQ multiplex PCR. The sample contains 240,000 or so clones, almost 85% of which appear only once. Source material: peripheral blood. The receptors come from a woman of 80 years or more with acute or convalescent COVID-19.

The V and J genes are TRBV7-9 and TRBJ2-7; the match to TRBD1 covers 7 bases. Germline lookup yields CDR1 SEHNR and CDR2 FQNEAQ (reference sequence). V trimming: 4 bases; J trimming: 2 bases; junction bases outside the gene matches: 14. The CDR3 consists of 17 residues. The CDR3 DNA reads as TGTGCCAGCAGCTCGCACCCTCAGGGGGAAAAACCCTACGAGCAGTACTTC. It is translated as CASSSHPQGEKPYEQYF.

In its sample, this clone was seen a few times. J is TRBJ1-5 and V is TRBV28, with 9 bases fitting TRBD1. Germline values: CDR1 MDHEN, CDR2 SYDVKM. This CDR3 has 15 amino acids. Trimming took 5 bases from V and 7 from J; bases not matched to a gene: 9. Here the CDR3 DNA reads TGTGCCAGCAGTCCTGCCGGGACAGGGCACCAGCCCCAGCATTTT. This codes for CASSPAGTGHQPQHF. The variable domain in full, with the rest retrieved from reference TRBV28 and TRBJ1-5, is DVKVTQSSRYLVKRTGEKVFLECVQDMDHENMFWYRQDPGLGLRLIYFSYDVKMKEKGDIPEGYSVSREKKERFSLILESASTNQTSMYLCASSPAGTGHQPQHFGDGTRLSIL.

This clone turned up a few times. The chain links TRBV28 to TRBJ1-5, with D possibly matching TRBD1 (5 bases). Germline values: CDR1 MDHEN, CDR2 SYDVKM. V was pared by 4 bases and J by 7 bases, with 17 bases between. The CDR3 contains 15 residues. The CDR3 region is CASSSETLGGQPQHF. The CDR3 nucleotides read TGTGCCAGCAGTTCGGAAACATTGGGGGGGCAGCCCCAGCATTTT.

This chain uses TRBV27 with TRBJ1-2, with 8 bases fitting TRBD1. V lost 7 bases and J lost 1; bases outside the gene matches: 2. The CDR3 sequence is 13 residues long. Per the germline V gene, CDR1 is MNHEY and CDR2 is SMNVEV (reference sequence). CDR3 bases: TGTGCCAGCACCGGACAGGGTAACTATGGCTACACCTTC. It yields the protein CASTGQGNYGYTF.

This clone was detected once. Other DNA sequences from this sample encode an identical CDR3 as well. The J gene is TRBJ2-5, the V gene TRBV5-1, with D maybe TRBD1 (6 bases). V dropped 0 bases and J dropped 2 bases, with 8 bases sitting between them. CDR3 length: 14 residues. Germline V gives CDR1 SGHRS, CDR2 YFSETQ. CDR3 in DNA: TGCGCCAGCAGCTTGGGGACAGCTCAAGAGACCCAGTACTTC. Encoded protein: CASSLGTAQETQYF.

This clone was picked up a small number of times. The chain recombines TRBV19 with TRBJ1-1; possible D gene TRBD1, 5 bases. The germline V and J ends were trimmed by 5 bases and 8 bases, with 18 bases remaining between them. The CDR3 has 14 residues. Germline V gene sequence: CDR1 LNHDA, CDR2 SQIVND (reference sequence). The CDR3, as DNA: TGTGCCAGTAGTTCGACCGGGACTAACAGGGAAGCTTTCTTT. Its translation: CASSSTGTNREAFF. The complete variable domain, with remaining parts taken from reference TRBV19 and TRBJ1-1, reads DGGITQSPKYLFRKEGQNVTLSCEQNLNHDAMYWYRQDPGQGLRLIYYSQIVNDFQKGDIAEGYSVSREKKESFPLTVTSAQKNPTAFYLCASSSTGTNREAFFGQGTRLTVV.

This rearrangement joins TRBV3-1 (or the pseudogene TRBV3-2) to TRBJ1-2; 8 bases map to TRBD1. Germline trimming cut 2 bases from V and 4 bases from J; bases unmatched to any gene: 9. Germline CDR1 reads LGHDT; CDR2 reads YNNKEL (reference sequence). The CDR3 runs 16 residues. CDR3 coding DNA: TGTGCCAGCAGCCAAACAATCGGACAGGGCGGCTATGGCTACACCTTC. Translating gives CASSQTIGQGGYGYTF.

This chain links TRBV4-3 with TRBJ1-4; 9 nucleotides align to TRBD1. Germline V gives CDR1 LGHNA, CDR2 YSLEER. Germline trimming cut 4 bases from V and 1 base from J; bases unmatched to any gene: 19. The CDR3 runs to 21 residues. CDR3 nucleotide sequence: TGCGCCAGCAGCCCAAACCGATTTACAGGGGGCCGCTCTCTAACTAATGAAAAACTGTTTTTT. Its translation is CASSPNRFTGGRSLTNEKLFF.

The chain uses TRBV7-9 and TRBJ1-6; the match to TRBD1 covers 7 bases. The CDR3 has 15 amino acids. CDR1 and CDR2 from the germline V gene are SEHNR and FQNEAQ (reference sequence). V dropped 1 base and J dropped 7; count of bases not matched to a gene: 4. Written as DNA, the CDR3 is TGTGCCAGCAGCTTAGAAGGACAGGAGAATTCACCCCTCCACTTT. Its translation is CASSLEGQENSPLHF.

The rearrangement links TRBV6-1 to TRBJ2-5; TRBD2 matches at 9 bases. V lost 6 bases to trimming and J lost 5 bases; unmatched junction nucleotides: 10. The CDR3 is 15 residues long. Germline lookup yields CDR1 MNHNS and CDR2 SASEGT. Written as DNA, the CDR3 is TGTGCCAGCAGCCACCCGGGACTAGCAGCTGAGACCCAGTACTTC. This codes for CASSHPGLAAETQYF.

This sequence joins TRBV5-1 and TRBJ2-5; 8 bases are shared with TRBD1. The trim removed 3 bases at V and 5 bases at J, leaving 3 bases unmatched. Germline V gives CDR1 SGHRS, CDR2 YFSETQ. The CDR3 sequence is 13 residues long. This chain's CDR3 is CASSSTGAETQYF. The CDR3 DNA is TGCGCCAGCAGCTCGACAGGGGCGGAGACCCAGTACTTC.

V is TRBV14 and J is TRBJ2-4; TRBD1 might be the D (6 bases). The CDR3 is 15 amino acids. Germline V gene lookup returns CDR1 SGHDN and CDR2 FVKESK. V lost 4 bases and J lost 0, with 10 bases in between. The DNA for the CDR3 is TGTGCCAGCAGCCCCAGAGGGGGAGCCAAAAACATTCAGTACTTC. Translated: CASSPRGGAKNIQYF.

The chain has TRBV19 and TRBJ1-1; 10 bases align to TRBD1. With V trimmed by 4 bases and J by 5 bases, 7 bases remained unmatched. The CDR3 is 15 residues long. Germline lookup yields CDR1 LNHDA and CDR2 SQIVND (reference sequence). The DNA for the CDR3 is TGTGCCAGTAGTAACCGACAGGGGGCGAAGACTGAAGCTTTCTTT. It yields the protein CASSNRQGAKTEAFF. Using reference TRBV19 and TRBJ1-1 for the parts outside the CDR3, the full variable domain is DGGITQSPKYLFRKEGQNVTLSCEQNLNHDAMYWYRQDPGQGLRLIYYSQIVNDFQKGDIAEGYSVSREKKESFPLTVTSAQKNPTAFYLCASSNRQGAKTEAFFGQGTRLTVV.

The chain joins TRBV11-2 to TRBJ2-1; weak D call: TRBD2 (6 bases). From germline, CDR1 is SGHAT and CDR2 FQNNGV. This CDR3 is 17 amino acids long. V was clipped by 5 bases and J by 3 bases, with 20 bases between them. The chain's CDR3 is CASSGRRRGMSYNEQFF. The DNA for the CDR3 is TGTGCCAGCAGCGGAAGGAGGCGCGGGATGAGCTACAATGAGCAGTTCTTC.

In DNA, the CDR3 is TGCGCCAGCAGCTTGGGGACAGGGGGCGCGAGAGGCACTGAAGCTTTCTTT. Protein product: CASSLGTGGARGTEAFF. This rearrangement joins TRBV5-1 to TRBJ1-1, with TRBD1 identical over 11 bases. The CDR3 loop spans 17 amino acids. The V gene end was trimmed by 0 bases and the J gene end by 4 bases; junction bases not matched to a gene: 8. The V gene's germline CDR1 is SGHRS and CDR2 YFSETQ.